One and the same sample provided the 5 T cell receptor beta chains below, sequenced in a study of Ad26.COV2.S vaccination and SARS-CoV-2 variants. Profiling relied on immunoSEQ multiplex PCR, and the TCRdb table lists in-frame clones only, not all of them. The sample lists around 300,000 clones, about 87% occurring once. Described treatment: over 15 received Ad26.COV2.S at low or high dose, single or two shots; about 5 received placebo; per-sample allocation not given. Collection of samples fell on day 63 after the first vaccine or placebo injection. The sample consisted of peripheral blood, taken in a trial of Ad26.COV2.S vaccine versus placebo. Receptors originate from a person between 18 and 59 years old who received the Ad26.COV2.S COVID-19 vaccine or a placebo.

The chain carries TRBV6-5 and TRBJ1-3; D uncertain. Trimming removed 6 bases at V and 4 bases at J, with 10 bases between. This CDR3 is 13 amino acids long. CDR1 MNHEY and CDR2 SVGAGI come from the germline V gene. The CDR3 is CASSGGWGNTIYF. The DNA for the CDR3 is TGTGCCAGCAGCGGTGGGTGGGGAAACACCATATATTTT.

This chain connects TRBV6-4 to TRBJ2-2; 7 nucleotides align to TRBD2. CDR1 is MRHNA, CDR2 SNTAGT, per germline. V was clipped by 6 bases and J by 4 bases; unmatched bases: 5. This CDR3 region has 14 residues. The CDR3 DNA follows: TGTGCCAGCAGGAGACTAGCCGGCACCGGGGAGCTGTTTTTT. Translation gives CASRRLAGTGELFF.

J is TRBJ1-1 and V is TRBV4-2, with D possibly matching TRBD1 (5 bases). The CDR3 loop spans 16 amino acids. V gave up 2 bases and J gave up 1 base, with 14 bases separating them. The V gene's germline CDR1 is LGHNA and CDR2 YNFKEQ. The CDR3 DNA reads TGTGCCAGCAGCCAACTACCCTCGGACAAGAACACTGAAGCTTTCTTT. Its protein product is CASSQLPSDKNTEAFF.

The chain is built from TRBV9 and TRBJ1-2, with D maybe TRBD1 (6 bases). Germline CDR1 is SGDLS and CDR2 is YYNGEE. CDR3 size: 16 residues. Between the trimmed V and J ends, which lost 3 bases and 0 bases, there was a span of 15 bases. CDR3 amino acids: CASSAGGQLANYGYTF. The CDR3 nucleotides read TGTGCCAGCAGCGCCGGGGGCCAGTTAGCTAACTATGGCTACACCTTC.

The chain employs TRBV4-3 and TRBJ2-7; possible D gene TRBD1, 6 bases. Germline V gene data show CDR1 as LGHNA and CDR2 as YSLEER. The CDR3 covers 15 residues. The germline V and J ends were trimmed by 1 base and 0 bases, with 10 bases remaining between them. CDR3 coding DNA: TGCGCCAGCAGCCAAGCATGGGACACCTCCTACGAGCAGTACTTC. Translated, it gives CASSQAWDTSYEQYF.